Presented here are 10 T cell receptor beta chains from one specimen sequenced in a study of a mutant IDH1 vaccine in newly diagnosed glioma. Time point of the sample: week 11, during vaccination. Vaccine doses each comprised 300 ug of mutant IDH1 20-mer peptide, with topical imiquimod. Data came from immunoSEQ multiplex PCR; TCRdb stores just in-frame clones and leaves some out. The sample has some 60,000 clones, under 90% seen once. These receptors have no known antigen. This sample comprised PBMCs, obtained from a glioma patient whose treatment included an IDH1 peptide vaccine. The receptors stem from a man in his fifties with glioma.

The chain uses TRBV11-2 and TRBJ2-2; D uncertain. The CDR3 is made up of 12 amino acids. Germline loops: CDR1 SGHAT, CDR2 FQNNGV. Deletions cut 4 bases from V and 6 bases from J, with 6 bases between. CDR3 bases: TGTGCCAGCAGCTACAGTGCCGGGGAGCTGTTTTTT. Translated, it gives CASSYSAGELFF.

The chain employs TRBV19 and TRBJ1-2, with a tentative D call TRBD1 (6 bases). Trimming removed 6 bases from V and 4 bases from J, with 15 bases in between. CDR1 is LNHDA, CDR2 SQIVND, per germline (reference sequence). The CDR3 has 14 residues. DNA of the CDR3: TGTGCCAGTAGCCTTAGACAGGAAGTCTATGGCTACACCTTC. Translated: CASSLRQEVYGYTF.

A single count supports this clone. This chain connects TRBV29-1 to TRBJ1-5; tentative D call: TRBD1 (6 bases). The ends were cut back, 4 bases at V and 5 bases at J, with 12 bases in the middle. Germline-derived CDR1 and CDR2 are SQVTM and ANQGSEA. The CDR3 totals 13 residues. For the CDR3, the DNA is TGCAGCGTTGCAGGACAGCAGGATCAGCCCCAGCATTTT. Translated: CSVAGQQDQPQHF.

This clone appeared a few times. At one of its ends the junction is not consistent with the germline gene, which may arise from a read error. The chain employs TRBV7-9 and TRBJ1-2; D might be TRBD1 (5 bases). The CDR3 has 14 residues. The germline CDR1 and CDR2 sequences are SEHNR and FQNEAQ (reference sequence). Here the CDR3 reads CASTLGGGGDGYTF. DNA for the CDR3: TGTGCCAGCACCTTAGGAGGAGGAGGGGATGGCTACACCTTC.

The chain recombines TRBV5-4 with TRBJ1-1; maybe TRBD1 (5 bases). The CDR3 runs 16 residues. Trimming shortened V by 3 bases and J by 4 bases, and 19 bases separated the two germline ends. The V gene's germline CDR1 is SGHNT and CDR2 YYREEE (reference sequence). CDR3 region: CASSSVPGGRFTEAFF. CDR3 bases: TGTGCCAGCAGCTCCGTCCCGGGGGGACGATTCACTGAAGCTTTCTTT.

This clone appeared a few times. The rearrangement joins TRBV7-9 to TRBJ1-5; D unclear. Germline V gene sequence: CDR1 SEHNR, CDR2 FQNEAQ (reference sequence). The CDR3 consists of 13 residues. V shed 1 base and J shed 6 bases, with 7 bases lying between them. The CDR3 loop reads CASSLEASQPQHF. The CDR3 DNA reads TGTGCCAGCAGCTTAGAGGCGAGTCAGCCCCAGCATTTT.

This clone has a handful of counts. This chain connects TRBV30 to TRBJ1-1, with a tentative D call TRBD1 (6 bases). Germline CDR1 reads GTSNPN; CDR2 reads SVGIG (reference sequence). This CDR3 region has 14 residues. Trimming stripped 2 bases from V and 4 bases from J, with 14 bases between. The DNA for the CDR3 is TGTGCCTGGAGTCGCAGTATGGGGGCCACTGAAGCTTTCTTT. Amino acid sequence: CAWSRSMGATEAFF.

The genes are TRBV7-9 and TRBJ2-1, with TRBD2 matching over 12 bases. The CDR3 extends over 15 amino acids. Germline V lookup: CDR1 SEHNR, CDR2 FQNEAQ (reference sequence). The ends lost 2 bases at V and 9 bases at J; junction bases unmatched: 5. CDR3 bases: TGTGCCAGCAGCTTACTAGCGGGAGGGCCATTTGAGCAGTTCTTC. It yields the protein CASSLLAGGPFEQFF.

V usage is TRBV5-1 and J usage is TRBJ2-3; D is undetermined. The CDR3 consists of 14 residues. Germline V gene lookup returns CDR1 SGHRS and CDR2 YFSETQ. Trimming took 1 base from V and 4 from J, leaving 10 bases between them. CDR3 region: CASSLPGPADTQYF. CDR3 sequence (DNA): TGCGCCAGCAGCTTGCCCGGACCCGCAGATACGCAGTATTTT.

The CDR3 DNA sequence: TGTGCCAGCGGGACAGGGAGGTATGGCTACACCTTC. It specifies CASGTGRYGYTF. The chain has TRBV19 and TRBJ1-2, with TRBD1 matching 9 bases. Trimming removed 9 bases from V and 5 bases from J; junction bases left unmatched: 4. Germline V gene data show CDR1 as LNHDA and CDR2 as SQIVND (reference sequence). The CDR3 contains 12 residues.